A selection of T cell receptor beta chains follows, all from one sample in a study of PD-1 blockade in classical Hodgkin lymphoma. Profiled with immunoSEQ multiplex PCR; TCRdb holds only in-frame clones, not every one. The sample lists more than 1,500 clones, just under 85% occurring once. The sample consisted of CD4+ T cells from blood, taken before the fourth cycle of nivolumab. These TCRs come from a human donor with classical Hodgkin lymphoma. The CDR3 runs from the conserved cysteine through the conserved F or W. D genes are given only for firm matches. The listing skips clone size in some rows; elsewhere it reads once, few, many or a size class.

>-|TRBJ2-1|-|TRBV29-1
TGCAGCGTTGACTTTCAGGAAGTCAATGAGCAGTTCTTC
CSVDFQEVNEQFF
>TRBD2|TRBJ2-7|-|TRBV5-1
TGCGCCAGCAAGGCGACTAGCGGGGGCCCCTACGAGCAGTACTTC
CASKATSGGPYEQYF
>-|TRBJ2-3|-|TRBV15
TGTGCCACCAGCGGAACACAGAGACCTTTCACAGATACGCAGTATTTT
CATSGTQRPFTDTQYF
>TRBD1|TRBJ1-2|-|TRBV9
TGTGCCAGCAGCGCATCGGGACAGCTACAAGCCTATGGCTACACCTTC
CASSASGQLQAYGYTF
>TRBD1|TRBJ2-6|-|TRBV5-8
TGTGCCAGCAGCCCCGACAGGGCTGGGGCCAACGTCCTGACTTTC
CASSPDRAGANVLTF
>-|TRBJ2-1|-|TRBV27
TGTGCCAGCAGTCGCTCAAGGACCATAGACAATGAGCAGTTCTTC
CASSRSRTIDNEQFF
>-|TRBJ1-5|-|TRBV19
TGTGCCAGTAGTATCTCCCCGCCCGGGACATCAAGCAATCAGCCCCAGCATTTT
CASSISPPGTSSNQPQHF
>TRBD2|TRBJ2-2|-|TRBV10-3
TGTGCCACCCGCGGGGGGGTCGGAGTGACCGGGGAGCTGTTTTTT
CATRGGVGVTGELFF
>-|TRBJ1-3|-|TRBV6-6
TGTGCCAGCAGTTACGCAGGGTTTGGGAACACCATATATTTT
CASSYAGFGNTIYF
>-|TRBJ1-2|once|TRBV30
TGTGCCTGGAGTCCCCTCGGTTCTGGCTACACCTTC
CAWSPLGSGYTF
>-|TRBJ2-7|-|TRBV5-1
TGCGCCAGCAGCTTGGACGGACCAACAGGACCTCCCTACGAGCAGTACTTC
CASSLDGPTGPPYEQYF
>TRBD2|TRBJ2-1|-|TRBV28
TGTGCCAGCAGGACTGGGACTAGCGGGAGAATGAATGAGCAGTTCTTC
CASRTGTSGRMNEQFF
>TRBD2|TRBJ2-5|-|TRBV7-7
TGTGCCAGCAGCTTAACATCTAGCGGGAGCCAAGAGACCCAGTACTTC
CASSLTSSGSQETQYF
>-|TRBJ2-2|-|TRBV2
TGTGCCAGCAGTCTCACGGGTGGTTGGGCTACGAACACCGGGGAGCTGTTTTTT
CASSLTGGWATNTGELFF
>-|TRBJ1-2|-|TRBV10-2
TGCGCCAGCAGCCTAGGGATTGGACACACCTTC
CASSLGIGHTF
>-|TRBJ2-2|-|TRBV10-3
TGTGCCATCTCTCTAGCGACCGGGGAGCTGTTTTTT
CAISLATGELFF
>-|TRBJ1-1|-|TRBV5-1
TGCGCCAGCAGCTTGCCCCTAATAAACACTGAAGCTTTCTTT
CASSLPLINTEAFF
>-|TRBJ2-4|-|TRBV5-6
TGTGCCAGCCGCAGCTATAAGGGGAAAAACATTCAGTACTTC
CASRSYKGKNIQYF
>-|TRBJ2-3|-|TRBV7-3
TGTGCCAGCAGCTTAAAACTGGGCGGCGGCACAGATACGCAGTATTTT
CASSLKLGGGTDTQYF
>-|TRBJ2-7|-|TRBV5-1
TGCGCCAGCAGCTTGGGGGACATCCTCGCCGAGCAGTACTTC
CASSLGDILAEQYF
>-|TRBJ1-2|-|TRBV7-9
TGTGCCAGCAGCTTAGAAGCGGACTATGGCTACACCTTC
CASSLEADYGYTF
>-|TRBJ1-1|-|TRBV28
TGTGCCAGCAGGGGGGGGGTCCCGGGCACTGAAGCTTTCTTT
CASRGGVPGTEAFF
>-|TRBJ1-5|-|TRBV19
TGTGCCAGTAGTTCTTTTTCTCAGCCCCAGCATTTT
CASSSFSQPQHF
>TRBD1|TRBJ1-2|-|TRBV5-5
TGTGCCAGCAGCCCGACGGGCAGGGGGAACTATGGCTACACCTTC
CASSPTGRGNYGYTF
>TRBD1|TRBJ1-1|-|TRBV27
TGTGCCAGCAGCCTACAACAGGGGGTCACTGAAGCTTTCTTT
CASSLQQGVTEAFF
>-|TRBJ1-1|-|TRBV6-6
TGTGCCAGCCTCCCTCGTACGAACACTGAAGCTTTCTTT
CASLPRTNTEAFF
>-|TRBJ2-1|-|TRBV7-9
TGTGCCAGCAGCTTAGATACGAACAATGAGCAGTTCTTC
CASSLDTNNEQFF
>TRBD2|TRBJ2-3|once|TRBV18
TGTGCCAGCTCACCGGACCTAGCGGGAGGGCCGGTTACAGATACGCAGTATTTT
CASSPDLAGGPVTDTQYF
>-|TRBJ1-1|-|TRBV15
TGTGCCACCAGCAGAGGCGAAAGCGCCCGAGACACTGAAGCTTTCTTT
CATSRGESARDTEAFF
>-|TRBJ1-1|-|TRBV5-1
TGCGCCAGCAGGCTAGAAGGGGGGAACACTGAAGCTTTCTTT
CASRLEGGNTEAFF
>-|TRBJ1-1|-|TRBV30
TGTGCCTGCAGACAGGTGAACACTGAAGCTTTCTTT
CACRQVNTEAFF
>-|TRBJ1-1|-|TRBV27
TGTGCCAGCAGTTTATCGTGGGCAGGATTAGCTTTCTTT
CASSLSWAGLAFF
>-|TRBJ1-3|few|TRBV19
TGTGCCAGTCAGCAGGGCGGAAACACCATATATTTT
CASQQGGNTIYF
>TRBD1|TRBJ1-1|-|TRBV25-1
TGTGCCAGTGGGGAGGGGACAGAGAACACTGAAGCTTTCTTT
CASGEGTENTEAFF
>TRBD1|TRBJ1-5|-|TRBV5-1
TGCGCCAGCAGCCCGGGACAGGGGGGCCAGCCCCAGCATTTT
CASSPGQGGQPQHF
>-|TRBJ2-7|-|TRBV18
TGTGCCAGCTCACCGCGAGGCAGCTACTTTTCCTACGAGCAGTACTTC
CASSPRGSYFSYEQYF
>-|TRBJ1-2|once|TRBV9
TGTGCCAGCAGCGTAGCTTTGGGGGCCGGGGGCTACACCTTC
CASSVALGAGGYTF
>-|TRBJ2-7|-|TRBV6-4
TGTGCCAGCATTTCGGGGTTTACCACTCCGGGACGGAAAGACTACGAGCAGTACTTC
CASISGFTTPGRKDYEQYF
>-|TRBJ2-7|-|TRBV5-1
TGCGCCAGCTGCCTCGGGGTTTCTAGTTTAGGGTCGTACGAGCAGTACTTC
CASCLGVSSLGSYEQYF
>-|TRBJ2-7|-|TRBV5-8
TGTGCCAGCAGCTTGGCGCTCAGGCTCTACGAGCAGTACTTC
CASSLALRLYEQYF
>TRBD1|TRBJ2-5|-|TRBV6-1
TGTGCCAGCACTTCGACAGGGGGCGCGGAGACCCAGTACTTC
CASTSTGGAETQYF
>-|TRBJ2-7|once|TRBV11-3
TGTGCCAGCAGCCCGAGTAGCGGCGTCTGCCTTCGCGACGAGCAGTACTTC
CASSPSSGVCLRDEQYF